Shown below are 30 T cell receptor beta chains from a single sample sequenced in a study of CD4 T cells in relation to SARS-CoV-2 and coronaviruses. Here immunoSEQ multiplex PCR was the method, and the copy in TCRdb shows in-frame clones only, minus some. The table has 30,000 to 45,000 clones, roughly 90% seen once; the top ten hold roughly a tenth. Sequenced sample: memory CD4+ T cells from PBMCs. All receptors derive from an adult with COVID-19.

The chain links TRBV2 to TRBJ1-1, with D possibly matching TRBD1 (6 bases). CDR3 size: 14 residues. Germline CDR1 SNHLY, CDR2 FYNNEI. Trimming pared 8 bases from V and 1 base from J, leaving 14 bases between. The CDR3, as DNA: TGTGCCAGCCTTCCGGGACACACGAACACTGAAGCTTTCTTT. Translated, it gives CASLPGHTNTEAFF.

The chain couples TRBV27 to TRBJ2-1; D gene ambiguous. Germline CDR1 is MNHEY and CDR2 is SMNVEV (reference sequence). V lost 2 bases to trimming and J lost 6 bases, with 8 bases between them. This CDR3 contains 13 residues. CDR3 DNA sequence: TGTGCCAGCAGTTTAAAGGGTTCCAATGAGCAGTTCTTC. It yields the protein CASSLKGSNEQFF.

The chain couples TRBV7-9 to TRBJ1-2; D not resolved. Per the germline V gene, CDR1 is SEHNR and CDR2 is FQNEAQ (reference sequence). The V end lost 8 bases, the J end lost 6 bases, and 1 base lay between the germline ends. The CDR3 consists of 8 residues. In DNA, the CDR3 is TGTGCCAGCGATGGCTACACCTTC. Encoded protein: CASDGYTF.

In DNA, the CDR3 is TGTGCCAGCAGCTTAGTCGCCCCAGCCTACAATGAGCAGTTCTTC. It codes for CASSLVAPAYNEQFF. The chain recombines TRBV7-9 with TRBJ2-1; D gene ambiguous. This CDR3 comprises 15 residues. The V end was cut by 1 base, the J end by 2 bases, with 9 bases between. Germline lookup yields CDR1 SEHNR and CDR2 FQNEAQ (reference sequence).

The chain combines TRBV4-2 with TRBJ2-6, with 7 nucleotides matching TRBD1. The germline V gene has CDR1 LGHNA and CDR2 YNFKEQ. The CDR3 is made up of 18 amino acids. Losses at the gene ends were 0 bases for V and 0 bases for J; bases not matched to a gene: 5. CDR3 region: CASSQEYRGLSGANVLTF. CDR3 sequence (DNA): TGTGCCAGCAGCCAAGAATACAGGGGCCTCTCTGGGGCCAACGTCCTGACTTTC.

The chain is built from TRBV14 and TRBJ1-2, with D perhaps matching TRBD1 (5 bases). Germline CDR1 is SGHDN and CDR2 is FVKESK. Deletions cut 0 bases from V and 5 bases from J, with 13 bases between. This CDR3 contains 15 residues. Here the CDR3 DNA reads TGTGCCAGCAGCCAAGAAGGGGCTAGGTGGTATGGCTACACCTTC. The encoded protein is CASSQEGARWYGYTF.

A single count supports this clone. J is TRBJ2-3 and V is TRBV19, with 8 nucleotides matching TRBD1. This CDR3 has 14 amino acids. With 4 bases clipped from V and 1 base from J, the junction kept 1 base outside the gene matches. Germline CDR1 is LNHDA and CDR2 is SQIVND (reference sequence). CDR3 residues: CASSTTGGTDTQYF. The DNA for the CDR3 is TGTGCCAGTAGTACGACAGGGGGCACAGATACGCAGTATTTT.

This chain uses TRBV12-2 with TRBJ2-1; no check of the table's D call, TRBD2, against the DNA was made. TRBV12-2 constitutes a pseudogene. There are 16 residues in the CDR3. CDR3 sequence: CASRQLAGGPRYEQFF. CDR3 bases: TGTGCAAGTCGCCAATTAGCGGGGGGGCCTCGCTATGAGCAGTTCTTC.

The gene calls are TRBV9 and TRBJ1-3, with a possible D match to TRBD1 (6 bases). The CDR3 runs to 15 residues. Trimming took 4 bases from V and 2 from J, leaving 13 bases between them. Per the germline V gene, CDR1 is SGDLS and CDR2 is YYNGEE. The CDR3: CASSRQARTGNTIYF. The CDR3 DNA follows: TGTGCCAGCAGCAGACAGGCCCGGACTGGAAACACCATATATTTT.

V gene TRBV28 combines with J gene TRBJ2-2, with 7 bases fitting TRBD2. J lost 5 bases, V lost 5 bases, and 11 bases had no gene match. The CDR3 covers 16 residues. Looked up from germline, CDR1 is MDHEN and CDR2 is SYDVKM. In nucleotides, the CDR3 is TGTGCCAGCAGTCCCTATGGCGGGGGATGGACCGGGGAGCTGTTTTTT. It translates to CASSPYGGGWTGELFF.

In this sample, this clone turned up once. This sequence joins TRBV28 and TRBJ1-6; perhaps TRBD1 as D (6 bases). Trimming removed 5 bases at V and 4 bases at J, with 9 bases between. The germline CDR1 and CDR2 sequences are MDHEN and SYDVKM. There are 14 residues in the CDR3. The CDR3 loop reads CASSGQSYNSPLHF. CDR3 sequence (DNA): TGTGCCAGCAGTGGACAGAGTTATAATTCACCCCTCCACTTT.

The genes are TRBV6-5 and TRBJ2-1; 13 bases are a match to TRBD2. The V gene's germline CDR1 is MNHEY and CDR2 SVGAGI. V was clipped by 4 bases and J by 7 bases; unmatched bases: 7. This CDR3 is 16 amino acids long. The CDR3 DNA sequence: TGTGCCAGCAGTTTGACGACTAGCGGGGGGCTGAATGAGCAGTTCTTC. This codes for CASSLTTSGGLNEQFF.

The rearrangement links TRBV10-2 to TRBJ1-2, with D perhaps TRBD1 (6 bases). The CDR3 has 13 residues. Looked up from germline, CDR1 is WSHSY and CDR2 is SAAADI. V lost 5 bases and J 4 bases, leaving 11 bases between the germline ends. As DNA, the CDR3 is TGCGCCAGCAGTACAGGGAGCGGCTATGGCTACACCTTC. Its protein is CASSTGSGYGYTF.

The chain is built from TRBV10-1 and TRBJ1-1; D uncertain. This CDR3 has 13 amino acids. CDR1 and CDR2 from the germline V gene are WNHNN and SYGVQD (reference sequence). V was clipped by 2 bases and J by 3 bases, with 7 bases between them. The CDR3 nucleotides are TGCGCCAGCAGTGAGAGGCACTACACTGAAGCTTTCTTT. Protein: CASSERHYTEAFF.

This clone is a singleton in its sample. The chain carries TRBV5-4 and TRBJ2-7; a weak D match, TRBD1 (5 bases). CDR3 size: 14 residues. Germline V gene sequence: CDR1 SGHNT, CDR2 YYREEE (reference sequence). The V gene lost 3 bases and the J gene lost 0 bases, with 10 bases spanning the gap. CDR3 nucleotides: TGTGCCAGCAGCTCAGGGTCCTACTCCTACGAGCAGTACTTC. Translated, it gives CASSSGSYSYEQYF.

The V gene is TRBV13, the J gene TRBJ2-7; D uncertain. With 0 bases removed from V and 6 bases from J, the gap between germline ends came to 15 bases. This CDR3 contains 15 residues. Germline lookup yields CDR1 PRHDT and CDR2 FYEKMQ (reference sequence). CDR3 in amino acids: CASSLGSQVTGEQYF. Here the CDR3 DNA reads TGTGCCAGCAGCTTAGGGTCCCAGGTAACGGGCGAGCAGTACTTC.

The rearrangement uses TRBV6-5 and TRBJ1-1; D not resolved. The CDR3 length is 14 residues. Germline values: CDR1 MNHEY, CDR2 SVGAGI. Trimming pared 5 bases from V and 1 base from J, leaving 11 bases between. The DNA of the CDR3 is TGTGCCAGCAGTAGGAGACTGTCGAACACTGAAGCTTTCTTT. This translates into CASSRRLSNTEAFF.

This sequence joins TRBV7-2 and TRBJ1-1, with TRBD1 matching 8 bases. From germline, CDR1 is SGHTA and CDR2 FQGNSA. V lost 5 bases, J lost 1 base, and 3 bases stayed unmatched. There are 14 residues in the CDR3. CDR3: CASSVDRGNTEAFF. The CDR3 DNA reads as TGTGCCAGCAGCGTAGACAGGGGGAACACTGAAGCTTTCTTT.

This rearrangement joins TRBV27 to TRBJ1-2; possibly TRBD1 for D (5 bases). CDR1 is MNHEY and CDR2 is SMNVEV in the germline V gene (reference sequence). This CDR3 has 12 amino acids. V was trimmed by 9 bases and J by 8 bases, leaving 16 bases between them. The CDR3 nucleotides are TGTGCCAGGCGAGGTCCGGGACCCGGCTACACCTTC. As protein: CARRGPGPGYTF.

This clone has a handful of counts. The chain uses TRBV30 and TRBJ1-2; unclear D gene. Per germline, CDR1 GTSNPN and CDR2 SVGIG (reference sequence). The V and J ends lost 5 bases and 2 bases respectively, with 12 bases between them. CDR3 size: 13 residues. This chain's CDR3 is CAWSRVANYGYTF. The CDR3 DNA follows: TGTGCCTGGTCGAGGGTAGCAAACTATGGCTACACCTTC.

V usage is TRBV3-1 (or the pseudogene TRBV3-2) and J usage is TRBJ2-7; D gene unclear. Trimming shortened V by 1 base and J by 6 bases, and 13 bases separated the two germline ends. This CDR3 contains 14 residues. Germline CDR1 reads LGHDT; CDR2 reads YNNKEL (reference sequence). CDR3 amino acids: CASSQAPSGPEQYF. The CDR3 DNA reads TGTGCCAGCAGCCAAGCTCCGTCGGGTCCCGAGCAGTACTTC.

The CDR3 nucleotides read TGTGCCAGCAGCGTATATGTGGGGGGAGCCTACGAGCAGTACTTC. Amino acids: CASSVYVGGAYEQYF. This chain connects TRBV9 to TRBJ2-7; a weak D match, TRBD2 (6 bases). This CDR3 comprises 15 residues. The V gene's germline CDR1 is SGDLS and CDR2 YYNGEE. Trimming removed 1 base at V and 2 bases at J, with 13 bases between. Complete variable domain (other parts from reference TRBV9 and TRBJ2-7): DSGVTQTPKHLITATGQRVTLRCSPRSGDLSVYWYQQSLDQGLQFLIQYYNGEERAKGNILERFSAQQFPDLHSELNLSSLELGDSALYFCASSVYVGGAYEQYFGPGTRLTVT.

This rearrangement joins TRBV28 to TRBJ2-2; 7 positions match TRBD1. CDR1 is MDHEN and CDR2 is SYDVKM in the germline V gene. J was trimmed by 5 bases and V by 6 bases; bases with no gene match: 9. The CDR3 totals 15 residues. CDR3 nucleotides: TGTGCCAGCAGGATTGACAGGGTTAGAACCGGGGAGCTGTTTTTT. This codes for CASRIDRVRTGELFF.

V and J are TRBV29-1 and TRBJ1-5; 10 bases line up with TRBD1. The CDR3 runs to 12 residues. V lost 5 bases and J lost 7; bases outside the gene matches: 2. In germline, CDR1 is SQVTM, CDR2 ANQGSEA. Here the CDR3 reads CSVRTGGQPQHF. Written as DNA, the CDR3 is TGCAGCGTTAGGACAGGGGGACAGCCCCAGCATTTT. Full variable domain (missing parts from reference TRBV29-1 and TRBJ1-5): SAVISQKPSRDICQRGTSLTIQCQVDSQVTMMFWYRQQPGQSLTLIATANQGSEATYESGFVIDKFPISRPNLTFSTLTVSNMSPEDSSIYLCSVRTGGQPQHFGDGTRLSIL.

The CDR3 sequence: CASSQDSLAGSTDTQYF. DNA for the CDR3: TGTGCCAGCAGCCAAGACAGTCTAGCGGGGAGCACAGATACGCAGTATTTT. The chain is built from TRBV3-1 (or the pseudogene TRBV3-2) and TRBJ2-3; 9 nucleotides line up with TRBD2. Germline CDR1 LGHDT, CDR2 YNNKEL (reference sequence). The J segment lost 0 bases and the V segment lost 0 bases, leaving 4 bases of the junction unmatched. The CDR3 consists of 17 residues.

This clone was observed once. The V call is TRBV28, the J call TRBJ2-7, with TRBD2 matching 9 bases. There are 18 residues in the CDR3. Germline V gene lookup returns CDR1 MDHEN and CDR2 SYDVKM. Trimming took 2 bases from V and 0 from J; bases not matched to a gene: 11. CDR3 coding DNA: TGTGCCAGCAGTTTACTTGGGCTAGCGGGGACGGGCTCCTACGAGCAGTACTTC. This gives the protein CASSLLGLAGTGSYEQYF.

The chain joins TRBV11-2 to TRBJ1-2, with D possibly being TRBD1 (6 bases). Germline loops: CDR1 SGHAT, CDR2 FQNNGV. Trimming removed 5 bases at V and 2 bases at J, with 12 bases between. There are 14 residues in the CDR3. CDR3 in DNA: TGTGCCAGCAGCCGGGACACCCAAAACTATGGCTACACCTTC. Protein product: CASSRDTQNYGYTF.

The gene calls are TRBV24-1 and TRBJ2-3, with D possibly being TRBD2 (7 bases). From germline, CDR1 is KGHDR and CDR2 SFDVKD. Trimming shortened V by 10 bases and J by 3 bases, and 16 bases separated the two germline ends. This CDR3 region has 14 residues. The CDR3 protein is CATSAGDITDTQYF. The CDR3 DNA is TGTGCCACATCGGCGGGGGACATTACAGATACGCAGTATTTT.

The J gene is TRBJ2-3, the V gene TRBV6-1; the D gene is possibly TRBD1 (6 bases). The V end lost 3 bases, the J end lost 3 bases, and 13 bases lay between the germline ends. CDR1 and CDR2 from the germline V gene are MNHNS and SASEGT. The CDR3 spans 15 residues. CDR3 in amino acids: CASSEDSRSTDTQYF. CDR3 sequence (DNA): TGTGCCAGCAGTGAGGACAGCCGGAGTACAGATACGCAGTATTTT.

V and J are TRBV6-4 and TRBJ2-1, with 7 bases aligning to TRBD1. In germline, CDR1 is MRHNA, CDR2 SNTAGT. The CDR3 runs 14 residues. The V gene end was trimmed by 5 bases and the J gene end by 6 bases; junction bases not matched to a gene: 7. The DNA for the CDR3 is TGTGCCAGCAGTACGACAGGGTACGGCAATGAGCAGTTCTTC. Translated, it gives CASSTTGYGNEQFF.